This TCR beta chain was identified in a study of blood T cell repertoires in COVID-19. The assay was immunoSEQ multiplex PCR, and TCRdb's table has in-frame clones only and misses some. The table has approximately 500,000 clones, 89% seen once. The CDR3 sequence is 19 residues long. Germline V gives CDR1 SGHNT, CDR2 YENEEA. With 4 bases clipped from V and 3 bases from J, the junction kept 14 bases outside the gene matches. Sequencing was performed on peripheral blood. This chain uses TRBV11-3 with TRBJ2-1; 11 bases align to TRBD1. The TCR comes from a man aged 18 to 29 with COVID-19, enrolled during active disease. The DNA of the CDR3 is TGTGCCAGCAGCTCCCGAGGACAGGGGGCCCCTTTTTTCTACAATGAGCAGTTCTTC. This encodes CASSSRGQGAPFFYNEQFF.